These 28 T cell receptor beta chains were sequenced from one sample in a study of blood T cell repertoires in COVID-19. The data were produced by immunoSEQ multiplex PCR, yet TCRdb's version contains in-frame clones alone and is incomplete. The sample carries 300,000 or so clones, around 81% recorded once. Sequences were obtained from peripheral blood. The source is a woman in her forties or fifties with active or convalescent COVID-19.

The V call is TRBV18, the J call TRBJ2-7; D ambiguous. Germline V gene sequence: CDR1 KGHSH, CDR2 LQKENI. V lost 5 bases, J lost 6 bases, and 26 bases lay in between. The CDR3 covers 17 residues. CDR3 bases: TGTGCCAGCTCATCGTCCCCCAGCGTTATTCCCCCTCTCGAGCAGTACTTC. It encodes CASSSSPSVIPPLEQYF.

The J gene is TRBJ1-5, the V gene TRBV28, with 7 bases lining up with TRBD1. This CDR3 spans 16 amino acids. Germline CDR1 MDHEN, CDR2 SYDVKM. V trimming: 6 bases; J trimming: 8 bases; junction bases outside the gene matches: 16. In DNA, the CDR3 is TGTGCCAGCAGCCCCTTTCCTCGACAGGGATCGGAGCCCCAGCATTTT. Translated: CASSPFPRQGSEPQHF.

The J gene is TRBJ1-6, the V gene TRBV4-1, with TRBD1 as a possible D gene (6 bases). Deletions cut 0 bases from V and 9 bases from J, with 21 bases between. The germline V gene has CDR1 MGHRA and CDR2 YSYEKL. The CDR3 extends over 18 amino acids. This CDR3 reads CASSQDLWRGAQGSPLHF. The CDR3 bases are TGCGCCAGCAGCCAAGATCTTTGGCGGGGGGCGCAGGGTTCACCCCTCCACTTT.

V usage is TRBV7-9 and J usage is TRBJ1-2; the match to TRBD1 covers 8 bases. The J segment lost 5 bases and the V segment lost 1 base, leaving 6 bases of the junction unmatched. The CDR3 loop spans 15 amino acids. Germline assignment: CDR1 SEHNR and CDR2 FQNEAQ (reference sequence). CDR3 nucleotide sequence: TGTGCCAGCAGCTTAGTGGGACAGGCCCAATATGGCTACACCTTC. Its translation: CASSLVGQAQYGYTF.

This clone was counted a few times. The V and J genes are TRBV6-5 and TRBJ1-1; tentatively, D is TRBD1 (5 bases). V lost 0 bases and J 0 bases, leaving 8 bases between the germline ends. Germline assignment: CDR1 MNHEY and CDR2 SVGAGI. The CDR3 length is 15 residues. The CDR3 DNA follows: TGTGCCAGCAGTTACTCCCAGGGAATGAACACTGAAGCTTTCTTT. Amino acid sequence: CASSYSQGMNTEAFF.

The rearrangement links TRBV2 to TRBJ1-1; D gene ambiguous. CDR3 size: 14 residues. From germline, CDR1 is SNHLY and CDR2 FYNNEI. V was cut by 4 bases and J by 5 bases, with 14 bases left in between. The CDR3: CASSVTGSDTEAFF. CDR3 coding DNA: TGTGCCAGCAGTGTTACGGGGAGCGATACTGAAGCTTTCTTT.

CDR3 amino acids: CASSLENRGNYGYTF. CDR3 DNA: TGTGCCAGCAGCTTAGAAAACAGGGGGAACTATGGCTACACCTTC. The V call is TRBV7-9, the J call TRBJ1-2; 8 bases are shared with TRBD1. The germline CDR1 and CDR2 sequences are SEHNR and FQNEAQ (reference sequence). CDR3 length equals 15 residues. The V gene end was trimmed by 1 base and the J gene end by 2 bases; junction bases not matched to a gene: 3. The variable domain in full, completed from reference TRBV7-9 and TRBJ1-2, reads DTGVSQNPRHKITKRGQNVTFRCDPISEHNRLYWYRQTLGQGPEFLTYFQNEAQLEKSRLLSDRFSAERPKGSFSTLEIQRTEQGDSAMYLCASSLENRGNYGYTFGSGTRLTVV.

This rearrangement joins TRBV29-1 to TRBJ1-1; unclear D gene. The germline V gene has CDR1 SQVTM and CDR2 ANQGSEA. V was cut by 0 bases and J by 7 bases, with 12 bases left in between. This CDR3 comprises 13 residues. CDR3 protein: CSVEEELRNEAFF. Written as DNA, the CDR3 is TGCAGCGTTGAAGAAGAATTGCGGAATGAAGCTTTCTTT.

The chain employs TRBV28 and TRBJ2-3; the D gene is possibly TRBD1 (5 bases). Germline CDR1 and CDR2: MDHEN and SYDVKM. This CDR3 is built from 15 residues. V lost 2 bases to trimming and J lost 2 bases, with 11 bases between them. The CDR3 sequence is CASSLQGLSTDTQYF. CDR3 DNA sequence: TGTGCCAGCAGTTTACAGGGCCTTTCCACAGATACGCAGTATTTT. Supplemented by reference TRBV28 and TRBJ2-3, the full variable domain reads DVKVTQSSRYLVKRTGEKVFLECVQDMDHENMFWYRQDPGLGLRLIYFSYDVKMKEKGDIPEGYSVSREKKERFSLILESASTNQTSMYLCASSLQGLSTDTQYFGPGTRLTVL.

This sequence joins TRBV28 and TRBJ2-7; D not resolved. Germline CDR1 and CDR2: MDHEN and SYDVKM. This CDR3 spans 12 amino acids. Between the trimmed V and J ends, which lost 7 bases and 0 bases, there was a span of 7 bases. The CDR3 nucleotides are TGTGCCAGCACCGACAACTCCTACGAGCAGTACTTC. It translates to CASTDNSYEQYF.

This clone has just a few counts. The V and J genes are TRBV6-5 and TRBJ2-7; 9 positions agree with TRBD2. The J segment lost 3 bases and the V segment lost 7 bases, leaving 7 bases of the junction unmatched. This CDR3 is 14 amino acids long. Germline V lookup: CDR1 MNHEY, CDR2 SVGAGI. CDR3 region: CASTETSGDYEQYF. The CDR3 DNA follows: TGTGCCAGCACCGAGACTAGCGGTGACTACGAGCAGTACTTC.

The chain is built from TRBV5-1 and TRBJ1-5; D ambiguous. Germline values: CDR1 SGHRS, CDR2 YFSETQ. This CDR3 comprises 13 residues. Trimming shortened V by 4 bases and J by 4 bases, and 9 bases separated the two germline ends. This chain's CDR3 is CASSPDWNQPQHF. DNA for the CDR3: TGCGCCAGCAGCCCCGACTGGAATCAGCCCCAGCATTTT.

The rearrangement joins TRBV10-3 to TRBJ2-1, with TRBD1 matching over 11 bases. With V trimmed by 5 bases and J by 7 bases, 7 bases remained unmatched. The germline gives CDR1 ENHRY, CDR2 SYGVKD. The CDR3 has 15 amino acids. CDR3 bases: TGTGCCATCAGTCGACGAGGGACAGGGGGAAATGAGCAGTTCTTC. Translating it yields CAISRRGTGGNEQFF.

The gene calls are TRBV19 and TRBJ2-2, with D possibly being TRBD2 (5 bases). Germline V gives CDR1 LNHDA, CDR2 SQIVND (reference sequence). V was pared by 5 bases and J by 7 bases, with 11 bases between. There are 13 residues in the CDR3. The CDR3 sequence is CASSWAGGGELFF. CDR3 nucleotide sequence: TGTGCCAGTAGTTGGGCGGGCGGCGGGGAGCTGTTTTTT. Based on the CDR3 plus reference TRBV19 and TRBJ2-2, the full variable domain is DGGITQSPKYLFRKEGQNVTLSCEQNLNHDAMYWYRQDPGQGLRLIYYSQIVNDFQKGDIAEGYSVSREKKESFPLTVTSAQKNPTAFYLCASSWAGGGELFFGEGSRLTVL.

The chain is built from TRBV5-1 and TRBJ1-1, with D perhaps matching TRBD1 (6 bases). The CDR3 is made up of 17 amino acids. Between the trimmed V and J ends, which lost 3 bases and 0 bases, there was a span of 18 bases. CDR1 SGHRS and CDR2 YFSETQ come from the germline V gene. CDR3 nucleotides: TGCGCCAGCAGCTCTACTACAACAGGGATACTGAACACTGAAGCTTTCTTT. Residues: CASSSTTTGILNTEAFF. The full variable domain, in which reference TRBV5-1 and TRBJ1-1 provide the parts outside the CDR3, is KAGVTQTPRYLIKTRGQQVTLSCSPISGHRSVSWYQQTPGQGLQFLFEYFSETQRNKGNFPGRFSGRQFSNSRSEMNVSTLELGDSALYLCASSSTTTGILNTEAFFGQGTRLTVV.

This rearrangement joins TRBV6-5 to TRBJ1-4, with D unclear. This CDR3 is built from 11 residues. Per germline, CDR1 MNHEY and CDR2 SVGAGI. The ends were cut back, 8 bases at V and 7 bases at J, with 8 bases in the middle. The CDR3, as DNA: TGTGCCAGCGGGCAAGGTGAAAAACTGTTTTTT. Its translation is CASGQGEKLFF.

A note on this clone: With a much larger clone just one base away, this may be a read error. The chain joins TRBV28 to TRBJ2-3, with D unresolved. Between the trimmed V and J ends, which lost 6 bases and 2 bases, there was a span of 3 bases. The germline gives CDR1 MDHEN, CDR2 SYDVKM. The CDR3 has 11 amino acids. The CDR3 sequence: CASSSTDTQYF. The CDR3 DNA reads TGTGCCAGCAGCTCCACAGATACGCAGTATTTT. Full variable domain (outside the CDR3, taken from reference TRBV28 and TRBJ2-3): DVKVTQSSRYLVKRTGEKVFLECVQDMDHENMFWYRQDPGLGLRLIYFSYDVKMKEKGDIPEGYSVSREKKERFSLILESASTNQTSMYLCASSSTDTQYFGPGTRLTVL.

This clone was seen once. The rearrangement links TRBV5-1 to TRBJ1-3, with TRBD1 matching 7 bases. Germline assignment: CDR1 SGHRS and CDR2 YFSETQ. CDR3 length equals 17 residues. After removal of 0 bases from V and 2 bases from J, the junction contained 8 bases not matched to a gene. DNA for the CDR3: TGCGCCAGCAGCTTGGCCGCAGGGGGGCTTGCTGGAAACACCATATATTTT. Translated: CASSLAAGGLAGNTIYF. Based on the CDR3 plus reference TRBV5-1 and TRBJ1-3, the full variable domain is KAGVTQTPRYLIKTRGQQVTLSCSPISGHRSVSWYQQTPGQGLQFLFEYFSETQRNKGNFPGRFSGRQFSNSRSEMNVSTLELGDSALYLCASSLAAGGLAGNTIYFGEGSWLTVV.

This chain uses TRBV19 with TRBJ2-6, with a weak D call TRBD1 (6 bases). The V end lost 5 bases, the J end lost 3 bases, and 17 bases lay between the germline ends. This CDR3 spans 17 amino acids. Germline CDR1 is LNHDA and CDR2 is SQIVND (reference sequence). The CDR3 region has the DNA TGTGCCAGTAGTCCCTCCCAGGGGATCGGTGGGGCCAACGTCCTGACTTTC. As protein: CASSPSQGIGGANVLTF. Looking up the rest from reference TRBV19 and TRBJ2-6 gives the full variable domain: DGGITQSPKYLFRKEGQNVTLSCEQNLNHDAMYWYRQDPGQGLRLIYYSQIVNDFQKGDIAEGYSVSREKKESFPLTVTSAQKNPTAFYLCASSPSQGIGGANVLTFGAGSRLTVL.

The chain joins TRBV10-3 to TRBJ2-7, with D maybe TRBD1 (6 bases). With 3 bases removed from V and 3 bases from J, the gap between germline ends came to 9 bases. The germline gives CDR1 ENHRY, CDR2 SYGVKD. The length of the CDR3 is 13 residues. CDR3 sequence: CAISEPDSYEQYF. CDR3 in DNA: TGTGCCATCAGTGAACCGGACAGCTACGAGCAGTACTTC.

This clone occurred many times. The chain employs TRBV2 and TRBJ1-1; 7 nucleotides line up with TRBD1. This CDR3 is built from 15 residues. V lost 7 bases and J lost 6; bases outside the gene matches: 14. Germline V CDR1 and CDR2: SNHLY, FYNNEI. The CDR3, as DNA: TGTGCCAGCAAAGGGGGTTACAGGGGAAGCGCTGAAGCTTTCTTT. It specifies CASKGGYRGSAEAFF.

The chain is built from TRBV7-6 and TRBJ2-1; 8 bases match TRBD2. Losses at the gene ends were 5 bases for V and 7 bases for J; bases not matched to a gene: 13. The CDR3 is 16 amino acids. Germline CDR1 reads SGHVS; CDR2 reads FNYEAQ. In nucleotides, the CDR3 is TGTGCCAGCAGCCCGGGGCGGGGGGAGTTAAGGAATGAGCAGTTCTTC. This translates into CASSPGRGELRNEQFF.

V is TRBV7-2 and J is TRBJ2-7; D remains ambiguous. Deletions cut 3 bases from V and 2 bases from J, with 8 bases between. The length of the CDR3 is 13 residues. Germline-derived CDR1 and CDR2 are SGHTA and FQGNSA. The CDR3 DNA follows: TGTGCCAGCAGCTTGATAGGAGCCTACGAGCAGTACTTC. Protein: CASSLIGAYEQYF.

The chain is built from TRBV6-6 and TRBJ2-7, with TRBD2 identical over 7 bases. V trimming: 5 bases; J trimming: 1 base; junction bases outside the gene matches: 5. The CDR3 runs to 14 residues. Germline CDR1 MNHNY, CDR2 SVGAGI (reference sequence). CDR3 region: CASSLWGGSYEQYF. In DNA, the CDR3 is TGTGCCAGCAGTCTATGGGGGGGTTCCTACGAGCAGTACTTC.

This rearrangement joins TRBV3-1 (or the pseudogene TRBV3-2) to TRBJ1-3; perhaps TRBD1 as D (6 bases). Germline CDR1 and CDR2: LGHDT and YNNKEL (reference sequence). The ends were cut back, 1 base at V and 2 bases at J, with 12 bases in the middle. The length of the CDR3 is 16 residues. Here the CDR3 reads CASSQGSRQAGNTIYF. The CDR3 region has the DNA TGTGCCAGCAGCCAAGGTAGTAGACAGGCTGGAAACACCATATATTTT.

V usage is TRBV5-4 and J usage is TRBJ1-4; 7 bases are shared with TRBD1. The CDR3 is 17 amino acids. The germline V gene has CDR1 SGHNT and CDR2 YYREEE (reference sequence). Trimming cost V 0 bases and J 0 bases; bases outside gene matches: 5. The CDR3 spells CASSLGQGFTTNEKLFF. In nucleotides, the CDR3 is TGTGCCAGCAGCTTGGGACAGGGTTTTACAACTAATGAAAAACTGTTTTTT.

The chain joins TRBV6-5 to TRBJ2-7; 11 bases map to TRBD1. This CDR3 has 14 residues. V lost 5 bases and J lost 5; bases outside the gene matches: 5. The V gene's germline CDR1 is MNHEY and CDR2 SVGAGI. The CDR3 DNA sequence: TGTGCCAGCAGTCTACGGACAGGGGGCAACGAGCAGTACTTC. It yields the protein CASSLRTGGNEQYF.

This clone occurred a few times. CDR3 bases: TGTGCCACCAGTGATTGGGACGGACTAAGTTCCTACGAGCAGTACTTC. Amino acid sequence: CATSDWDGLSSYEQYF. The chain joins TRBV24-1 to TRBJ2-7, with D maybe TRBD2 (6 bases). The CDR3 has 16 residues. With 2 bases removed from V and 1 base from J, the gap between germline ends came to 14 bases. Germline V gene lookup returns CDR1 KGHDR and CDR2 SFDVKD.